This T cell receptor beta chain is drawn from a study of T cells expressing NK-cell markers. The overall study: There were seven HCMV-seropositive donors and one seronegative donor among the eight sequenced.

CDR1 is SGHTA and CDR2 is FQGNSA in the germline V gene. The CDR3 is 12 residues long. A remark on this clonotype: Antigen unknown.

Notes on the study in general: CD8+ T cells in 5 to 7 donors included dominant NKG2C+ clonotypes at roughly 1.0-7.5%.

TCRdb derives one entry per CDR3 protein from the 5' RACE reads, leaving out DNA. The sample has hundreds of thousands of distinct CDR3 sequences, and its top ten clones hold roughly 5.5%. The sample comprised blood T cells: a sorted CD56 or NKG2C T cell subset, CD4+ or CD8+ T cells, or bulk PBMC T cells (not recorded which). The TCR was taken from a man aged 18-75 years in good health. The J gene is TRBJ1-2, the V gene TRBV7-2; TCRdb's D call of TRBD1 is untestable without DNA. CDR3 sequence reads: CASTGQGYGYTF.